The 14 T cell receptor beta chains in this list originate from one sample, sequenced in a study of shared clonotypes between healthy human individuals. Produced via immunoSEQ multiplex PCR; TCRdb's table is partial and in-frame only. Among about 1.1 million clones listed, 60% to 85% were seen once. Material: memory CD4+ T cells from PBMCs. Noted subset: CD45RA-negative fraction. The receptors shown here come from a man between 18 and 35 years old in good health. Some clones in this sample may be carry-over from other donors' samples.

This chain joins TRBV28 and TRBJ2-5; no firm D call. Germline V gene data show CDR1 as MDHEN and CDR2 as SYDVKM. This CDR3 is built from 11 residues. With 5 bases removed from V and 7 bases from J, the gap between germline ends came to 8 bases. CDR3 sequence reads: CASSGGGTQYF. The CDR3 DNA sequence: TGTGCCAGCAGTGGCGGTGGGACCCAGTACTTC.

This clone was detected only a few times. The V call is TRBV2, the J call TRBJ1-1; tentatively, D is TRBD1 (6 bases). The germline gives CDR1 SNHLY, CDR2 FYNNEI. The CDR3 sequence is 16 residues long. V gave up 8 bases and J gave up 4 bases, with 23 bases separating them. Here the CDR3 reads CASRLEAGALSTEAFF. CDR3 in DNA: TGTGCCAGCCGCTTGGAGGCAGGGGCCTTGAGCACTGAAGCTTTCTTT.

The V gene is TRBV5-1, the J gene TRBJ2-3, with D perhaps assigned TRBD1 or TRBD2 (5 bases each). The CDR3 runs to 15 residues. The germline gives CDR1 SGHRS, CDR2 YFSETQ. Trimming took 4 bases from V and 2 from J, leaving 14 bases between them. The CDR3 DNA follows: TGCGCCAGCAGCCCGACCGGGACCAACACAGATACGCAGTATTTT. Encoded protein: CASSPTGTNTDTQYF.

V gene TRBV7-2 combines with J gene TRBJ2-7, with D possibly TRBD1 on 7 matching bases. Trimming removed 8 bases at V and 2 bases at J, with 13 bases between. The CDR3 has 13 residues. Germline V gene data show CDR1 as SGHTA and CDR2 as FQGNSA. This chain's CDR3 is CASAGGQTYEQYF. The CDR3 DNA sequence: TGTGCCAGCGCCGGGGGACAGACCTACGAGCAGTACTTC.

With regard to this clone: Other DNA sequences from this sample encode an identical CDR3 as well. The CDR3 region has the DNA TGCAGTGTCAGGGGATCCTACGAGCAGTACTTC. It codes for CSVRGSYEQYF. The chain uses TRBV20-1 and TRBJ2-7, with D possibly matching TRBD1 (6 bases). Trimming took off 7 bases at V and 1 base at J, with 8 bases between the two ends. The CDR3 extends over 11 amino acids. The germline CDR1 and CDR2 sequences are DFQATT and SNEGSKA (reference sequence).

The chain joins TRBV29-1 to TRBJ2-5, with 7 bases matching TRBD1. V shed 8 bases, J shed 2 bases, and the junction held 5 bases outside the gene matches. The length of the CDR3 is 12 residues. In germline, CDR1 is SQVTM, CDR2 ANQGSEA. The CDR3 bases are TGCAGCCCAGGGACAGCTCAAGAGACCCAGTACTTC. Protein: CSPGTAQETQYF.

The chain couples TRBV5-4 to TRBJ1-4, with 7 bases fitting TRBD1. Germline CDR1 and CDR2: SGHNT and YYREEE (reference sequence). CDR3 size: 16 residues. V lost 4 bases and J lost 3; bases outside the gene matches: 9. DNA of the CDR3: TGTGCCAGCAGCACCCGACAGGGAGGCTCTAATGAAAAACTGTTTTTT. This encodes CASSTRQGGSNEKLFF.

This clone was observed a few times. J is TRBJ1-1 and V is TRBV9; no clear D. Germline V CDR1 and CDR2: SGDLS, YYNGEE. V was clipped by 4 bases and J by 4 bases, with 14 bases between them. The CDR3 length is 14 residues. Written as DNA, the CDR3 is TGTGCCAGCAGCCCGTCCCTCGGGGTCACTGAAGCTTTCTTT. This encodes CASSPSLGVTEAFF.

This clone has more than one count but fewer than ten. This CDR3 is also generated by other DNA sequences in the sample. CDR3 protein: CASSLNRDNYGYTF. As DNA, the CDR3 is TGTGCCAGCAGCTTGAACCGGGACAACTATGGCTACACCTTC. This sequence joins TRBV7-3 and TRBJ1-2, with TRBD1 as a possible D gene (5 bases). The V gene lost 3 bases and the J gene lost 2 bases, with 10 bases spanning the gap. The CDR3 is 14 residues long. Looked up from germline, CDR1 is SGHTA and CDR2 is FQGTGA.

This chain joins TRBV7-8 and TRBJ1-1; 9 bases map to TRBD1. Germline V lookup: CDR1 SGHVS, CDR2 FQNEAQ. This CDR3 has 14 residues. Trimming removed 5 bases from V and 8 bases from J; junction bases left unmatched: 9. In DNA form, the CDR3 reads TGTGCCAGCAGCGTCCGGGACAGGGTAACCGAAGCTTTCTTT. It is translated as CASSVRDRVTEAFF.

The J gene is TRBJ1-5, the V gene TRBV19; 9 bases are shared with TRBD1. This CDR3 has 16 amino acids. The V gene end was trimmed by 4 bases and the J gene end by 6 bases; junction bases not matched to a gene: 10. In germline, CDR1 is LNHDA, CDR2 SQIVND (reference sequence). CDR3 in DNA: TGTGCCAGTAGTACCCGGGACAGGGAGAGAATTCAGCCCCAGCATTTT. Translating it yields CASSTRDRERIQPQHF.

The chain combines TRBV4-1 with TRBJ1-2, with D perhaps TRBD1 (6 bases). The CDR3 has 15 residues. The V gene's germline CDR1 is MGHRA and CDR2 YSYEKL. Trimming pared 4 bases from V and 4 bases from J, leaving 16 bases between. In nucleotides, the CDR3 is TGCGCCAGCAGCCGTTCAGAGGGGGGCCTCTATGGCTACACCTTC. It translates to CASSRSEGGLYGYTF.

This chain uses TRBV28 with TRBJ2-7, with 10 bases fitting TRBD2. Germline CDR1 and CDR2: MDHEN and SYDVKM. The CDR3 has 13 residues. Trimming removed 7 bases from V and 2 bases from J; junction bases left unmatched: 2. CDR3 DNA sequence: TGTGCCAGCATCCTAGCGGGGGCCTACGAGCAGTACTTC. Protein product: CASILAGAYEQYF.

The chain is built from TRBV7-7 and TRBJ2-5, with 8 bases fitting TRBD1. This CDR3 is 15 amino acids long. With V trimmed by 6 bases and J by 4 bases, 10 bases remained unmatched. Germline CDR1 reads SSHAT; CDR2 reads FNYEAQ (reference sequence). The DNA for the CDR3 is TGTGCCAGCAGTCTAGGGTCACAGGGGGGAGAGACCCAGTACTTC. This gives the protein CASSLGSQGGETQYF.